Following are 21 T cell receptor beta chains from one sample sequenced in a study of blood T cells in healthy people across ages. Combining a sample-barcoded 5' primer with a J-beta primer mix, a second PCR ran for about 6 to 11 cycles. MiXCR was run by TCRdb on the 5' RACE reads, yielding one entry per CDR3 protein. The sample has a few hundred thousand distinct CDR3 sequences, 27% seen once. These same data were also listed under a study on T cells of mothers and their children.

Source material: blood. The receptors stem from a boy younger than 10 in good health.

This clonotype has just a few counts. This sequence joins TRBV12-3 or TRBV12-4 and TRBJ2-1; D gene ambiguous. The V end was cut by 6 bases, the J end by 5 bases, with 14 bases between. The CDR3 is 14 amino acids. The CDR3 spells CASRPYRLNNEQFF. CDR3 sequence (DNA): TGTGCCAGCAGGCCATATCGGTTGAACAATGAGCAGTTCTTC.

The sample holds many counts of this clonotype. The chain couples TRBV18 to TRBJ2-5, with D unclear. The V end lost 1 base, the J end lost 1 base, and 1 base lay between the germline ends. This CDR3 has 12 amino acids. Germline assignment: CDR1 KGHSH and CDR2 LQKENI. The CDR3 nucleotides are TGTGCCAGCTCACCACGCCAAGAGACCCAGTACTTC. Protein product: CASSPRQETQYF.

This clonotype has a handful of counts. The rearrangement links TRBV25-1 to TRBJ1-2; tentatively, D is TRBD1 (5 bases). The CDR3 sequence is 13 residues long. Deletions cut 7 bases from V and 1 base from J, with 10 bases between. Looked up from germline, CDR1 is MGHDK and CDR2 is SYGVNS. CDR3 sequence (DNA): TGTGCCAGCACTGGGGGAAATAACTATGGCTACACCTTC. Amino acids: CASTGGNNYGYTF.

This chain links TRBV29-1 with TRBJ1-1; 9 nucleotides match TRBD1. CDR3 length: 13 amino acids. The trim removed 3 bases at V and 10 bases at J, leaving 9 bases unmatched. CDR1 is SQVTM, CDR2 ANQGSEA, per germline. The CDR3 DNA follows: TGCAGCGTTGAGTTGACGGGGACAGGGATAGCTTTCTTT. Its translation: CSVELTGTGIAFF.

This clonotype was seen ten or more times. The rearrangement links TRBV5-1 to TRBJ2-1, with 8 bases fitting TRBD2. The V segment lost 3 bases and the J segment 4 bases; nucleotides outside the gene matches: 6. The germline gives CDR1 SGHRS, CDR2 YFSETQ. CDR3 length: 15 residues. The DNA for the CDR3 is TGCGCCAGCAGCTGGAGCGGGAGCGGGTACAATGAGCAGTTCTTC. Amino acid sequence: CASSWSGSGYNEQFF.

This chain links TRBV5-1 with TRBJ2-1; D is undetermined. Germline CDR1 reads SGHRS; CDR2 reads YFSETQ. Trimming took off 5 bases at V and 5 bases at J, with 8 bases between the two ends. The length of the CDR3 is 12 residues. CDR3 sequence: CASRTWDNEQFF. The CDR3 DNA reads TGCGCCAGCAGGACCTGGGACAATGAGCAGTTCTTC. Variable domain in full (rest from reference TRBV5-1 and TRBJ2-1): KAGVTQTPRYLIKTRGQQVTLSCSPISGHRSVSWYQQTPGQGLQFLFEYFSETQRNKGNFPGRFSGRQFSNSRSEMNVSTLELGDSALYLCASRTWDNEQFFGPGTRLTVL.

The chain joins TRBV3-1 to TRBJ2-7; TRBD2 is a possible D gene (5 bases). The ends were cut back, 0 bases at V and 7 bases at J, with 16 bases in the middle. This CDR3 is built from 15 residues. Germline CDR1 LGHDT, CDR2 YNNKEL (reference sequence). The CDR3 protein is CASSQDAWRVVEQYF. Here the CDR3 DNA reads TGTGCCAGCAGCCAAGATGCTTGGCGGGTGGTTGAGCAGTACTTC.

V is TRBV6-2 or TRBV6-3 and J is TRBJ2-1; 11 nucleotides line up with TRBD2. After removal of 2 bases from V and 8 bases from J, the junction contained 11 bases not matched to a gene. The germline V gene encodes CDR1 MNHEY and CDR2 SVGEGT. The length of the CDR3 is 17 residues. The CDR3 region is CASSYRLAGLSRDEQFF. The CDR3 DNA reads as TGTGCCAGCAGTTACCGACTAGCGGGGCTATCTAGGGATGAGCAGTTCTTC.

The chain is built from TRBV7-8 and TRBJ2-7; D uncertain. In germline, CDR1 is SGHVS, CDR2 FQNEAQ. There are 14 residues in the CDR3. V gave up 5 bases and J gave up 3 bases, with 14 bases separating them. DNA of the CDR3: TGTGCCAGCAGCCCCCACCAGCCCAGCTACGAGCAGTACTTC. Its translation is CASSPHQPSYEQYF.

The chain couples TRBV20-1 to TRBJ2-1; TRBD2 aligns across 11 bases. Germline CDR1 reads DFQATT; CDR2 reads SNEGSKA (reference sequence). The CDR3 consists of 15 residues. The V segment lost 0 bases and the J segment 9 bases; nucleotides outside the gene matches: 7. CDR3 nucleotide sequence: TGCAGTGCTAGAGAGATTAGCGGGGGGGATGGTGAGCAGTTCTTC. Translation: CSAREISGGDGEQFF.

This clonotype appeared a few times. This chain uses TRBV2 with TRBJ2-2, with 14 bases aligning to TRBD2. V was pared by 2 bases and J by 5 bases, with 4 bases of the junction left unmatched. Germline CDR1 reads SNHLY; CDR2 reads FYNNEI. The CDR3 length is 17 residues. CDR3 in amino acids: CASSERGLAGGTGELFF. The CDR3 nucleotides read TGTGCCAGCAGTGAACGCGGACTAGCGGGAGGAACCGGGGAGCTGTTTTTT.

The chain is built from TRBV27 and TRBJ1-3, with unresolved D. V dropped 6 bases and J dropped 9 bases, with 21 bases sitting between them. Germline CDR1 MNHEY, CDR2 SMNVEV (reference sequence). The CDR3 is 15 amino acids. The CDR3 loop reads CASSLLPADRSTIYF. DNA for the CDR3: TGTGCCAGCAGCCTTCTCCCTGCGGACCGGAGCACCATATATTTT.

The V and J genes are TRBV27 and TRBJ2-5; TRBD2 agrees at 9 bases. The V and J ends lost 7 bases and 5 bases, in that order; junction bases with no gene match: 11. This CDR3 has 15 residues. From germline, CDR1 is MNHEY and CDR2 SMNVEV (reference sequence). DNA for the CDR3: TGTGCCAGCAAGATGACTAGCGGACATGGGGAGACCCAGTACTTC. Encoded protein: CASKMTSGHGETQYF.

The rearrangement joins TRBV10-3 to TRBJ1-5; TRBD1 is a possible D gene (6 bases). CDR1 and CDR2 from the germline V gene are ENHRY and SYGVKD. The length of the CDR3 is 13 residues. V gave up 4 bases and J gave up 3 bases, with 7 bases separating them. The CDR3 loop reads CAISAGANQPQHF. The CDR3 nucleotides are TGTGCCATCAGTGCAGGGGCCAATCAGCCCCAGCATTTT.

This clonotype was counted between two and nine times. The rearrangement links TRBV6-6 to TRBJ2-5; no definite D call. The length of the CDR3 is 14 residues. Trimming left V 6 bases short and J 2 bases short, with 13 bases between. CDR1 is MNHNY, CDR2 SVGAGI, per germline (reference sequence). CDR3 in amino acids: CASSRNRLQETQYF. Written as DNA, the CDR3 is TGTGCCAGCAGCCGCAACCGTTTACAAGAGACCCAGTACTTC.

This sequence joins TRBV25-1 and TRBJ2-2; TRBD2 is a possible D gene (6 bases). Trimming stripped 6 bases from V and 6 bases from J, with 17 bases between. Germline V gene data show CDR1 as MGHDK and CDR2 as SYGVNS. The CDR3 totals 15 residues. This CDR3 is CASRATGTYAGELFF. As DNA, the CDR3 is TGTGCCAGCAGGGCAACGGGGACTTACGCCGGGGAGCTGTTTTTT.

The chain links TRBV7-2 to TRBJ2-7; 12 nucleotides agree with TRBD2. The CDR3 spans 16 residues. V shed 0 bases and J 6 bases; nucleotides not matched to a gene: 6. Germline CDR1 reads SGHTA; CDR2 reads FQGNSA. The CDR3 is CASSLALTSGRTEQYF. In nucleotides, the CDR3 is TGTGCCAGCAGCTTAGCCCTCACTAGCGGGAGGACCGAGCAGTACTTC.

The V and J genes are TRBV29-1 and TRBJ2-3, with 8 bases matching TRBD2. Germline-derived CDR1 and CDR2 are SQVTM and ANQGSEA. V was pared by 3 bases and J by 1 base, with 0 bases of the junction left unmatched. The CDR3 covers 13 residues. CDR3: CSVDGGGTDTQYF. CDR3 sequence (DNA): TGCAGCGTTGACGGGGGGGGCACAGATACGCAGTATTTT.

CDR3 nucleotide sequence: TGCAGTGCACAGCGGGGCGGGGGAGGAATCAATGAGCAGTTCTTC. This gives the protein CSAQRGGGGINEQFF. V usage is TRBV20-1 and J usage is TRBJ2-7; 7 bases line up with TRBD2. The J call may be faulty, since TRBJ2-1 better matches the DNA end. The CDR3 is 15 amino acids. Germline loops: CDR1 DFQATT, CDR2 SNEGSKA (reference sequence).

This clonotype was seen only a few times. The chain combines TRBV12-3 or TRBV12-4 with TRBJ1-1, with D maybe TRBD1 (6 bases). The V end was cut by 3 bases, the J end by 0 bases, with 8 bases between. This CDR3 comprises 14 residues. CDR3 residues: CASSLRGLNTEAFF. CDR3 coding DNA: TGTGCCAGCAGTTTGAGGGGGTTGAACACTGAAGCTTTCTTT.

The chain couples TRBV10-3 to TRBJ2-3; D is perhaps TRBD2 (6 bases). V was cut by 4 bases and J by 5 bases, with 16 bases left in between. Germline V gene data show CDR1 as ENHRY and CDR2 as SYGVKD. This CDR3 has 15 residues. The CDR3 spells CAISGGEQGGDTQYF. The CDR3 DNA sequence: TGTGCCATCAGTGGGGGGGAGCAGGGTGGAGATACGCAGTATTTT.